The entry that follows covers one TCR beta chain sequence. Its target antigen remains unknown. Nothing much larger sits one base from this clone, and base qualities are not available. The cohort was made up of 666 healthy bone marrow donors. At the time of sampling, every cohort member was nominally healthy, though immune exposures that went unrecorded were likely present. The donor was CMV seropositive and was included in the group of 250 to 350 seropositive cohort members. A peripheral blood sample was provided by each donor, and peripheral blood mononuclear cells were used for TCR beta sequencing. Genomic DNA extraction from the blood cell samples was performed with the Qiagen DNeasy Blood Extraction Kit. The sample comes from a study of cytomegalovirus exposure and HLA in healthy donors (dated by TCRdb to the late 2010s). General notes on the study: An earlier analysis of around 600 of the donors reported 250 to 350 Gb of sequence data and some 120 million unique TCR beta sequences from 150 million to 200 million T cells. About 280 gigabases of sequencing data and approximately 91 million unique TCR sequences made up an early release that covered fewer than 650 HLA-typed donors. The genetic ancestry cluster associated with self-reported Caucasian donors included over 80% of the roughly 400 genotyped donors. The study was designed to test whether signatures of past pathogen exposure could be identified by cataloging public T cell receptors. The study profiled the T cell repertoires of about 640 subjects by immunosequencing and related them to cytomegalovirus serostatus. A separate validation cohort of about 110 different subjects was used in addition to the 666-subject first cohort. The study combined high-throughput TCR immunosequencing, statistical association of individual TCRs with disease status, and machine learning to predict cytomegalovirus infection status. In a later analysis, previously published TCR beta repertoires from roughly 710 donors were re-analyzed and high-resolution HLA genotyping was added so that TCR occurrence patterns could be studied. In the later analysis, no new phenotypic data were used to find candidate immune exposures; instead, reliance was placed on TCR beta sequences and their occurrence across donors. In an earlier analysis of a few hundred of the donors, high-throughput TCR beta sequencing was used to judge whether each TCR beta V gene segment behaved as functional or pseudogenic. Donor age, sex, ethnicity and CMV serostatus were collected together with the repertoire data. Genome-wide SNP genotypes for about 65% of the 666 donors were used in a later genetic analysis, which treated that subset as a discovery cohort. All discovery cohort repertoires had been generated on a single sequencing platform. HLA typing included class I and class II loci at four-digit resolution. Typing coverage differed by locus: A, B, C, DRB1 and DQB1 were typed in roughly 620-630 donors, DQA1 in roughly 510, DPA1 in some 600, and DPB1 in 450 to 490. Four or five DR-DQ haplotypes were handled as single units for association and clustering, since linkage in the cohort was strong. Among some 410 genotyped donors of the cohort, an average of around 240,000 unique TCR beta nucleotide sequences was sequenced per donor, of which about 18% were non-productive. The study at large found these results: Immune exposure information for the cohort was limited to CMV serostatus. According to the authors, the approach could potentially be generalized to other disease states and immunological phenotypes. Three of the identified cytomegalovirus-associated TCR beta chains were confirmed in vitro to be specific for cytomegalovirus antigens. The earlier analysis of some 540 of the donors excluded some 16 rarely observed V segments, including chromosome 9 orphons, because counts were too low. Most TCR sequences were observed very rarely across donors, whereas some public TCRs were present in many individuals. In both the original and validation cohorts, the classifier was reported to diagnose cytomegalovirus status with high specificity and sensitivity. An association between a missense DCLRE1C variant and V-gene and J-gene trimming of TCR beta chains was found in a later genetic analysis and replicated in an independent cohort. An earlier analysis of around 600 of the donors showed that most TCR beta V segments appeared in productive rearrangements either about 90% or about 30% of the time, which broadly matched IMGT annotations. The cohort was sequenced for TCR beta chains only, and without alpha or paired-chain data the features that could be detected were limited. In the study, approximately 160 TCR beta chains were listed as associated with cytomegalovirus. Because some donors lacked HLA typing at each locus, the association tests relied only on the typed subset. Strong co-occurrence of HLA alleles, especially DR and DQ, made assigning TCR associations to individual alleles difficult. Compared with equally common non-associated chains, HLA-associated TCR beta chains in a later analysis were more clonally expanded and had lower generation probabilities. A later analysis found that most CMV-associated TCR beta chains appeared HLA-restricted, with HLA associations seemingly driven largely by CMV exposure. The presence/absence analyses assumed that sequencing depth was roughly uniform across donors, and that assumption may not be true. A cluster of highly shared sequence variants was judged likely to be a technical artifact of the sequencing pipeline. A later genetic analysis reported fewer N-insertions in productive TCRs among donors in an Asian-associated ancestry cluster than the roughly 670-donor mean. Correlated functional status among segregating V segments might be attributable to linkage disequilibrium, but an unknown experimental factor could not be ruled out. The 87-base-pair reads could not distinguish some IMGT-functional V segments, including TRBV6-2 and TRBV6-3, so those segments were excluded. A later analysis associated about 17,000 TCR beta sequences with specific HLA alleles at a false discovery rate of 0.05. A further reported finding was that TCR beta sequences accurately predicted the HLA-A and HLA-B alleles for most subjects in the first cohort. A later analysis reported that several top co-occurrence clusters appeared linked to parvovirus B19, influenza, CMV and Epstein-Barr virus. A later analysis found that TCR association rates varied across HLA loci, with DRB1 alleles showing the most associated TCRs and HLA-C alleles the fewest.

To prepare the library, the immunoSEQ multiplex PCR assay was applied. For the multiplex PCR, a mixture combining 60 forward primers for TCR Vbeta segments and 13 reverse primers for TCR Jbeta segments was used. The CDR3 region of rearranged TCR beta genes was amplified from genomic DNA by a multiplex PCR assay. The Illumina HiSeq System was used to sequence the amplified TCR beta libraries as 87-base-pair reads. As for the authors' bioinformatics: In a later analysis, some 80 million unique TCR beta chains were counted across the approximately 670 repertoires, and around 10 million of these chains were shared by at least two donors. To remove PCR and sequencing errors, raw reads were error-corrected and collapsed into unique sequences using a nearest-neighbor algorithm that merged closely related sequences. To assign V, D and J gene segments, CDR3 sequences were aligned to IMGT reference sequences. For a sequence to be retained, a match of at least six nucleotides to both a V gene segment and a J gene segment was required. Rearrangements were classified as productive when the CDR3 lacked stop codons and remained in frame with V and J, and all other rearrangements were classified as non-productive. CDR3 was defined according to IMGT convention as the region running from the second conserved V-encoded cysteine to the conserved J-encoded phenylalanine. The earlier analysis of 500 to 600 of the donors excluded sequences that lacked an unambiguous match to a single V gene segment. In an earlier analysis of approximately 550 of the donors, V segments were called functional above 56.7% productive rearrangements and were called segregating when the between-donor standard deviation exceeded 5%. A statistical classification framework was developed to diagnose cytomegalovirus status using the catalog of TCR beta chain sequences. A later analysis assigned V and J genes by comparing TCR nucleotide sequences with IMGT/GENE-DB human TR gene sequences. In a later analysis, CDR3 sequences and most-parsimonious VDJ recombination scenarios were assigned using the TCRdist pipeline. In a later analysis, each TCR beta chain was defined by its CDR3 amino acid sequence together with its V-gene family, and reads without a unique V-gene family were excluded. As a way to deal with suspected cross-contamination and a sequencing artifact, a later analysis dropped more than 500 nucleotide sequences that were highly shared and had low generation probability. In a later analysis, a clonal expansion index was calculated for each public chain from normalized within-repertoire ranks of inferred template counts. In a later analysis, generation probabilities were computed with a VDJ recombination model fitted to out-of-frame rearrangements, and the resulting probabilities were checked against IGoR. In a later analysis, TCR-TCR, TCR-HLA and TCR-CMV co-occurrence was scored with hypergeometric tests, and a repertoire-size bias correction was applied to TCR pairs. In a later analysis, false discovery rates were estimated by permuting HLA or CMV assignments 20 times. In a later analysis, co-occurring TCRs were grouped using DBSCAN, and TCRdist sequence similarity was added for clustering within HLA-allele-positive subsets. Repertoires with fewer than 30,000 or more than 120,000 public chains were left out of co-occurrence clustering, as were several repertoires with anomalous nucleotide sharing. TCRdb provides this immuneACCESS table in a form limited to in-frame rearrangements. Some clones are lacking; in checked studies, under half of them reflect an unresolved V gene, and why the rest are absent is not known. D and trimming were read from the DNA, whereas the V and J calls and clone size are those reported in that table. This sample gives 60,000 to 65,000 clones in total; 75% of them show up just once. Under 30% of the sample is in the top ten clones.

CDR3 length: 14 amino acids, cysteine to phenylalanine. CDR3 DNA only is kept here, 42 bases in frame from base 1. CDR1 and CDR2 are read off the germline V gene (reference sequence) as SEHNR and FQNEAQ. Here V drops 5 bases and J drops 7 bases, and the junction holds 9 bases not matched to any gene. The clonotype comes from a woman aged 40 to 50 in good health and CMV-seropositive. Sequencing used PBMCs. The rearrangement joined TRBV7-9 to TRBJ2-7; TRBD1 agrees with 9 junctional bases. The nucleotide sequence is TGTGCCAGCAGCGCCGGGACAGGGAGGCGGGAGCAGTACTTC. Translation gives CASSAGTGRREQYF.